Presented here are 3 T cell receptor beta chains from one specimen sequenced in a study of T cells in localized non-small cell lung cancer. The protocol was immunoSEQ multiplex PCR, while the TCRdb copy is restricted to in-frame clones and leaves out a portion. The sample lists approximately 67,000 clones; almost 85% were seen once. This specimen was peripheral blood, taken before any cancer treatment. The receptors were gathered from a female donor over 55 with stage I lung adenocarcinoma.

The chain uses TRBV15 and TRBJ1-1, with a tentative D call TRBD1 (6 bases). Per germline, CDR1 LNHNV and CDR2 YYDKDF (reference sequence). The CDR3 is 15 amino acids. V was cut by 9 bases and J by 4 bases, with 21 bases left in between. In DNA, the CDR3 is TGTGCCACTGGGCGGAGCCCGACAGGACCCACTGAAGCTTTCTTT. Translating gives CATGRSPTGPTEAFF.

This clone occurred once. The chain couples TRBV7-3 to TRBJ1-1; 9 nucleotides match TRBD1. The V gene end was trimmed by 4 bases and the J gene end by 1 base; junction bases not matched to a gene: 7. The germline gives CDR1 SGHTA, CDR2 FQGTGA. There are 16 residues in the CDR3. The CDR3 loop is CASSSYRGQGNTEAFF. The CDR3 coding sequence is TGTGCCAGCAGCTCTTACAGGGGGCAGGGGAACACTGAAGCTTTCTTT.

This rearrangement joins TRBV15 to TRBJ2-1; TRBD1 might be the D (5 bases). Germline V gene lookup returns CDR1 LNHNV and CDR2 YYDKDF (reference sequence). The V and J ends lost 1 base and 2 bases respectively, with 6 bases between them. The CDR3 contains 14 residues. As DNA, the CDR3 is TGTGCCACCAGCAGAGCAGGGACCTACAATGAGCAGTTCTTC. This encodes CATSRAGTYNEQFF.